This T cell receptor (beta chain) comes out of a study of CD8 T cells in Susac syndrome. It was with random hexamers that roughly 0.45 to 1 ug RNA was reverse transcribed. TCRdb reprocessed the immunoSEQ multiplex PCR reads with MiXCR, giving one entry per CDR3 protein. Of around 300,000 distinct CDR3 sequences detected, over 75% appear once; the ten largest clones hold around 0.21%. Germline V gives CDR1 SGHDN, CDR2 FVKESK. The CDR3 has 14 residues. Losses at the gene ends were 4 bases for V and 3 bases for J; bases not matched to a gene: 5. The sequence came from a human donor with multiple sclerosis. The chain is built from TRBV14 and TRBJ1-1; TRBD1 aligns across 7 bases. The specimen sequenced was CD8+ T cells from PBMCs. CDR3 residues: CASSPLQGYTEAFF. CDR3 bases: TGTGCCAGCAGCCCTTTACAGGGGTACACTGAAGCTTTCTTT. The entire variable domain, with the rest obtained from reference TRBV14 and TRBJ1-1, is as follows: EAGVTQFPSHSVIEKGQTVTLRCDPISGHDNLYWYRRVMGKEIKFLLHFVKESKQDESGMPNNRFLAERTGGTYSTLKVQPAELEDSGVYFCASSPLQGYTEAFFGQGTRLTVV.